These 31 T cell receptor beta chains originate from one sample sequenced in a study of blood T cell repertoires in COVID-19. Sequencing used immunoSEQ multiplex PCR; TCRdb keeps in-frame clones, though not all of them. Of 300,000 to 400,000 clones listed, more than 80% are singletons. Specimen: PBMCs or T cells enriched from blood (not recorded which). The receptors originated from a young man who had recovered from COVID-19.

This chain joins TRBV7-3 and TRBJ1-5; 7 nucleotides match TRBD1. The J segment lost 7 bases and the V segment lost 2 bases, leaving 2 bases of the junction unmatched. CDR3 length equals 13 residues. Per germline, CDR1 SGHTA and CDR2 FQGTGA. This CDR3 reads CASSLSGGQPQHF. CDR3 nucleotides: TGTGCCAGCAGCTTATCAGGGGGGCAGCCCCAGCATTTT.

The rearrangement joins TRBV19 to TRBJ2-2; 12 nucleotides match TRBD1. Germline V gives CDR1 LNHDA, CDR2 SQIVND (reference sequence). V trimming: 5 bases; J trimming: 3 bases; junction bases outside the gene matches: 10. The CDR3 is 18 amino acids. The DNA of the CDR3 is TGTGCCAGTAGTCCGCGGGACAGGGGGCGAGTCGACACCGGGGAGCTGTTTTTT. Translated, it gives CASSPRDRGRVDTGELFF.

This clone appeared a few times. J is TRBJ1-2 and V is TRBV10-3, with 7 nucleotides matching TRBD1. CDR3 length equals 16 residues. Trimming took 4 bases from V and 3 from J; bases not matched to a gene: 11. Germline V lookup: CDR1 ENHRY, CDR2 SYGVKD. CDR3 in amino acids: CAISGSLRTGDYGYTF. The CDR3 region has the DNA TGTGCCATCAGTGGAAGTCTCAGGACAGGAGACTATGGCTACACCTTC.

The J gene is TRBJ1-1, the V gene TRBV6-5; D is uncertain. Looked up from germline, CDR1 is MNHEY and CDR2 is SVGAGI. The CDR3 is made up of 15 amino acids. The V end lost 6 bases, the J end lost 1 base, and 15 bases lay between the germline ends. The CDR3 spells CASRRLREANTEAFF. In DNA form, the CDR3 reads TGTGCCAGCAGAAGACTGCGGGAGGCGAACACTGAAGCTTTCTTT.

This clone was recorded a few times. J is TRBJ1-3 and V is TRBV6-1; possible D gene TRBD1, 5 bases. V was shortened by 3 bases and J by 2 bases, with 17 bases between the two germline ends. This CDR3 spans 17 amino acids. The germline CDR1 and CDR2 sequences are MNHNS and SASEGT. The CDR3 DNA reads TGTGCCAGCAGTGATCAAGCAGGGCGAAGCCCTGGAAACACCATATATTTT. Its translation is CASSDQAGRSPGNTIYF.

The chain joins TRBV28 to TRBJ2-7; 10 nucleotides match TRBD2. CDR3 size: 16 residues. Germline V gene lookup returns CDR1 MDHEN and CDR2 SYDVKM. The V and J ends lost 4 bases and 4 bases, in that order; junction bases with no gene match: 10. CDR3 DNA: TGTGCCAGCAGTTGGGAATCTGCTAGCGGGAGTTACGAGCAGTACTTC. Its protein product is CASSWESASGSYEQYF.

This rearrangement joins TRBV19 to TRBJ2-2; TRBD1 matches 8 bases. The V gene's germline CDR1 is LNHDA and CDR2 SQIVND (reference sequence). Trimming removed 3 bases from V and 5 bases from J; junction bases left unmatched: 5. The CDR3 sequence is 15 residues long. In DNA form, the CDR3 reads TGTGCCAGTAGTATTGTGACAGGGGTTACCGGGGAGCTGTTTTTT. Protein sequence: CASSIVTGVTGELFF.

Written as DNA, the CDR3 is TGCGCCAGCAGCCAAGATAGGATTAGAGCGGGAGTAGCCAAAAACATTCAGTACTTC. This sequence encodes CASSQDRIRAGVAKNIQYF. This chain joins TRBV4-1 and TRBJ2-4, with 8 positions matching TRBD2. The CDR3 runs 19 residues. Germline V gene lookup returns CDR1 MGHRA and CDR2 YSYEKL. After removal of 0 bases from V and 0 bases from J, the junction contained 10 bases not matched to a gene.

The genes are TRBV4-3 and TRBJ2-2; 7 bases line up with TRBD2. The V gene end was trimmed by 5 bases and the J gene end by 1 base; junction bases not matched to a gene: 4. CDR3 size: 15 residues. Germline-derived CDR1 and CDR2 are LGHNA and YSLEER. CDR3 bases: TGCGCCAGCAGCGGGGGGGAGTTGAACACCGGGGAGCTGTTTTTT. Translated: CASSGGELNTGELFF.

This clone was seen just once. The chain has TRBV29-1 and TRBJ2-1; the match to TRBD2 covers 13 bases. The germline gives CDR1 SQVTM, CDR2 ANQGSEA. Trimming cost V 6 bases and J 4 bases; bases outside gene matches: 9. The CDR3 sequence is 16 residues long. The CDR3 DNA reads as TGCAGCGTGGGGACTAGCGGGATTTTTCGGTACAATGAGCAGTTCTTC. Amino acid sequence: CSVGTSGIFRYNEQFF.

The chain uses TRBV7-2 and TRBJ1-2, with TRBD1 identical over 7 bases. The J segment lost 5 bases and the V segment lost 4 bases, leaving 7 bases of the junction unmatched. CDR1 is SGHTA, CDR2 FQGNSA, per germline. The CDR3 spans 14 residues. In nucleotides, the CDR3 is TGTGCCAGCAGCTCAGGGACAGCCGGTTATGGCTACACCTTC. Amino acid sequence: CASSSGTAGYGYTF.

The chain joins TRBV4-2 to TRBJ2-7; D is unclear. The germline V and J ends were trimmed by 0 bases and 7 bases, with 13 bases remaining between them. The CDR3 totals 14 residues. CDR1 LGHNA and CDR2 YNFKEQ come from the germline V gene. The DNA for the CDR3 is TGTGCCAGCAGCCAAGATCGGGTACGGGTGGAGCAGTACTTC. Its translation is CASSQDRVRVEQYF.

The rearrangement joins TRBV7-2 to TRBJ1-4, with a weak D call TRBD1 (6 bases). The CDR3 length is 14 residues. Germline V lookup: CDR1 SGHTA, CDR2 FQGNSA. Deletions cut 1 base from V and 8 bases from J, with 11 bases between. CDR3 protein: CASSLVRGDEKLFF. The CDR3 region has the DNA TGTGCCAGCAGCTTAGTCAGGGGTGACGAAAAACTGTTTTTT.

The chain has TRBV7-9 and TRBJ2-7, with 7 nucleotides matching TRBD1. CDR3 size: 16 residues. V gave up 5 bases and J gave up 3 bases; unmatched junction bases: 13. In germline, CDR1 is SEHNR, CDR2 FQNEAQ (reference sequence). CDR3 in DNA: TGTGCCAGCAGCCCGGCGGTGGGTGACAGGGTCTACGAGCAGTACTTC. It yields the protein CASSPAVGDRVYEQYF.

The chain's CDR3 is CASGLLAGSMNTEAFF. The CDR3, as DNA: TGTGCTAGTGGTCTCCTGGCAGGCTCAATGAACACTGAAGCTTTCTTT. The chain links TRBV12-5 to TRBJ1-1, with unresolved D. Deletions cut 5 bases from V and 0 bases from J, with 16 bases between. From germline, CDR1 is LGHNT and CDR2 FRNRAP. The CDR3 covers 16 residues.

V is TRBV30 and J is TRBJ2-7; D not resolved. The CDR3 totals 13 residues. Germline V CDR1 and CDR2: GTSNPN, SVGIG (reference sequence). Trimming cost V 4 bases and J 0 bases, with 10 bases left between them. CDR3 DNA sequence: TGTGCCTGGACCTATCCCTTCTCCTACGAGCAGTACTTC. As protein: CAWTYPFSYEQYF.

The chain couples TRBV18 to TRBJ1-2; 7 nucleotides match TRBD1. This CDR3 spans 13 amino acids. Germline loops: CDR1 KGHSH, CDR2 LQKENI. With V trimmed by 6 bases and J by 5 bases, 6 bases remained unmatched. CDR3 loop: CASSQGTDYGYTF. The CDR3 DNA is TGTGCCAGCTCCCAAGGGACAGATTATGGCTACACCTTC.

The chain combines TRBV9 with TRBJ1-1, with 7 bases that match TRBD1. With V trimmed by 3 bases and J by 6 bases, 8 bases remained unmatched. The CDR3 has 14 residues. The germline CDR1 and CDR2 sequences are SGDLS and YYNGEE. CDR3 sequence reads: CASSEDRFNSEAFF. In DNA form, the CDR3 reads TGTGCCAGCAGCGAGGACAGGTTCAACTCTGAAGCTTTCTTT.

V and J are TRBV5-5 and TRBJ2-7; no clear D gene. Germline V gene data show CDR1 as SGHKS and CDR2 as YYEKEE (reference sequence). Trimming removed 4 bases from V and 2 bases from J, with 13 bases in between. The length of the CDR3 is 14 residues. The CDR3 coding sequence is TGTGCCAGCAGCCCTGGGCAGGAAGCCTACGAGCAGTACTTC. Its protein product is CASSPGQEAYEQYF.

The chain has TRBV10-2 and TRBJ2-7; D is undetermined. Trimming stripped 2 bases from V and 2 bases from J, with 7 bases between. The CDR3 spans 13 residues. Germline V gives CDR1 WSHSY, CDR2 SAAADI. CDR3 in DNA: TGCGCCAGCAGTGAGACTCCAACCTACGAGCAGTACTTC. Protein: CASSETPTYEQYF.

This clone has only one observation. The rearrangement links TRBV30 to TRBJ2-7, with D possibly being TRBD2 (5 bases). CDR1 and CDR2 from the germline V gene are GTSNPN and SVGIG (reference sequence). The V end was cut by 4 bases, the J end by 5 bases, with 18 bases between. The CDR3 is made up of 14 amino acids. CDR3 nucleotide sequence: TGTGCCTGGAAGGATCCCCCGGGATCCAACGAGCAGTACTTC. It codes for CAWKDPPGSNEQYF.

The rearrangement uses TRBV7-2 and TRBJ2-5; 8 nucleotides match TRBD2. CDR3 size: 16 residues. Trimming removed 0 bases from V and 6 bases from J; junction bases left unmatched: 9. Looked up from germline, CDR1 is SGHTA and CDR2 is FQGNSA. CDR3 sequence (DNA): TGTGCCAGCAGCTTAGCGAGTGGGGGACTAGAAAAGACCCAGTACTTC. Residues: CASSLASGGLEKTQYF.

The J gene is TRBJ2-2, the V gene TRBV4-1; tentative D call: TRBD2 (5 bases). V was trimmed by 2 bases and J by 9 bases, leaving 13 bases between them. This CDR3 spans 14 amino acids. Germline V gene sequence: CDR1 MGHRA, CDR2 YSYEKL. Here the CDR3 DNA reads TGCGCCAGCAGCCAACCTGGAGAGGGAAGGGAGCTGTTTTTT. It codes for CASSQPGEGRELFF.

V and J are TRBV10-3 and TRBJ2-7; D ambiguous. Germline CDR1 ENHRY, CDR2 SYGVKD. This CDR3 spans 14 amino acids. The V end was cut by 11 bases, the J end by 3 bases, with 20 bases between. CDR3 sequence (DNA): TGTGCCGCCGCCCCCACAGCTATACGCTACGAGCAGTACTTC. Its protein product is CAAAPTAIRYEQYF.

The chain has TRBV19 and TRBJ2-2; 10 positions match TRBD1. CDR3 length: 14 amino acids. Trimming cost V 9 bases and J 6 bases; bases outside gene matches: 7. Germline CDR1 is LNHDA and CDR2 is SQIVND (reference sequence). Here the CDR3 DNA reads TGTGCCAGCCTGGGACAGGGGAGGGCCGGGGAGCTGTTTTTT. Translated: CASLGQGRAGELFF.

This rearrangement joins TRBV7-8 to TRBJ2-7; 9 bases align to TRBD1. Trimming cost V 4 bases and J 6 bases; bases outside gene matches: 7. The CDR3 spans 14 residues. From germline, CDR1 is SGHVS and CDR2 FQNEAQ. CDR3 bases: TGTGCCAGCAGCTCCGACAGGGGGACAGGCGAGCAGTACTTC. Translation gives CASSSDRGTGEQYF.

The rearrangement joins TRBV23-1 to TRBJ2-5, with TRBD2 as a possible D gene (6 bases). TRBV23-1 is identified as an open reading frame with a role that is uncertain. The V gene lost 7 bases and the J gene lost 3 bases, with 18 bases spanning the gap. CDR3 length: 15 amino acids. The CDR3 coding sequence is TGCGCCAGCATCGTGAGGGGAGGTCTTGAAGAGACCCAGTACTTC. This encodes CASIVRGGLEETQYF.

This clone was recorded only once. The rearrangement links TRBV29-1 to TRBJ1-2; 10 nucleotides match TRBD1. Germline loops: CDR1 SQVTM, CDR2 ANQGSEA. The V segment lost 1 base and the J segment 1 base; nucleotides outside the gene matches: 9. The CDR3 is 17 amino acids. In DNA, the CDR3 is TGCAGCGTTGAAGGGCCCGGGGACAGGGGCCTTAACTATGGCTACACCTTC. Translation: CSVEGPGDRGLNYGYTF.

The chain links TRBV3-1 (or the pseudogene TRBV3-2) to TRBJ2-1, with 15 nucleotides matching TRBD2. V shed 2 bases and J 6 bases; nucleotides not matched to a gene: 5. The CDR3 is 17 amino acids. Germline V gene data show CDR1 as LGHDT and CDR2 as YNNKEL (reference sequence). The CDR3 DNA reads as TGTGCCAGCAGCCAACGTGCGGGACTAGCGGGGGGCAATGAGCAGTTCTTC. Its protein product is CASSQRAGLAGGNEQFF.

J is TRBJ2-7 and V is TRBV4-2, with unresolved D. The CDR3 has 16 amino acids. The V end lost 1 base, the J end lost 0 bases, and 13 bases lay between the germline ends. CDR1 and CDR2 (germline): LGHNA, YNFKEQ. The CDR3 here is CASSQGSGLSSYEQYF. In DNA, the CDR3 is TGTGCCAGCAGCCAAGGGTCAGGCCTCAGCTCCTACGAGCAGTACTTC.

This clone has only one observation. This rearrangement joins TRBV5-1 to TRBJ2-7, with D possibly TRBD2 on 6 matching bases. Germline lookup yields CDR1 SGHRS and CDR2 YFSETQ. The CDR3 runs 13 residues. Trimming took off 2 bases at V and 3 bases at J, with 9 bases between the two ends. CDR3 nucleotides: TGCGCCAGCAGCTTTCGGGAGAACTACGAGCAGTACTTC. This encodes CASSFRENYEQYF.